This TCR beta chain is from a study of shared clonotypes between healthy human individuals. Study results and caveats: Generally, estimated richness proved larger in naive subsets than it did in memory subsets.

The CDR3 runs to 14 residues. From germline, CDR1 is SGHDN and CDR2 FVKESK. Unmatched junction bases numbered 6, after V lost 5 bases and J lost 3 bases. A remark on this clone: The antigen remains undetermined.

Donors, healthy HIV-negative adults, lacked recent acute infections or vaccinations. Per the original methods: Filtering differed since immunoSEQ provided only junctions, with no quality scores. Profiling relied on immunoSEQ multiplex PCR, and the TCRdb table lists in-frame clones only, not all of them. V, J and clone size derive from that table, while D and trimming were established from the DNA sequence. This sample has about 2.4 million clones, with under 95% found just once. The specimen sequenced was naive CD4+ T cells from PBMCs. The subset is: CD45RA+ positively selected. The clonotype originates from a man between 18 and 29 years old in good health. Some clones in this sample may be carry-over from other donors' samples. V gene TRBV14 combines with J gene TRBJ2-7, with 8 bases fitting TRBD1. The CDR3 bases are TGTGCCAGCAGCTACTCACAGGGGGTCTACGAGCAGTACTTC. As protein: CASSYSQGVYEQYF.